Sequencing of this T cell receptor (beta chain) was carried out in a study of cytomegalovirus exposure and HLA in healthy donors. Clones were sequenced by immunoSEQ multiplex PCR, and TCRdb holds only the in-frame ones, with some missing. This table has about 160,000 clones, roughly 96% appearing once. Trimming took off 10 bases at V and 2 bases at J, with 12 bases between the two ends. The germline CDR1 and CDR2 sequences are LNHDA and SQIVND (reference sequence). CDR3 length: 12 residues. The TCR originated in a young woman in good health and CMV-seronegative. The gene calls are TRBV19 and TRBJ2-7, with D possibly being TRBD1 (7 bases). Source material: PBMCs. Written as DNA, the CDR3 is TGTGCCACCGCGGGACAGACCTACGAGCAGTACTTC. As protein: CATAGQTYEQYF.